This T cell receptor (beta chain) stems from a study of shared clonotypes between healthy human individuals. Study overall: Each donor's CD4 naive and CD4 memory cells filled three plates apiece, CD8 naive two, and CD8 memory one.

Germline V gene data show CDR1 as SGHTA and CDR2 as FQGNSA. This CDR3 contains 15 residues. Trimming removed 4 bases from V and 4 bases from J, with 14 bases in between. Splitting of each subset's genomic DNA was done evenly across several immunoSEQ plates. Study processing details: From ImmunoSEQ came sequences covering only the junction and carrying no quality scores, so filtering differed. Measured with immunoSEQ multiplex PCR; TCRdb has only the in-frame clones, and not every one. The DNA gave D and trimming, while V, J and clone size come from that table. The sample records a few million clones, more than 80% being singletons. This clone was seen once.

The clonotype was recovered from a man aged 18-30 years in good health. Some clones in this sample may be carry-over from other donors' samples. Sequenced: naive CD4+ T cells from PBMCs. Documented subset: CD45RA+ positively selected. The V and J genes are TRBV7-2 and TRBJ2-1, with D unresolved. The CDR3 coding sequence is TGTGCCAGCAGCTCGGCTTTTGGCCCTTACAATGAGCAGTTCTTC. Translation: CASSSAFGPYNEQFF.